These 21 T cell receptor beta chains share one sample of origin, sequenced in a study of T cells in Graves' hyperthyroidism and ophthalmopathy (dated by TCRdb to about 2019). The library relied on multiplex PCR. The instrument given in TCRdb is Illumina HiSeq 2000. The TCR beta CDR3 regions were amplified from the RNA transcripts. For the first round of RT-PCR on the TCR CDR3, the HTBI primer set was used together with the Qiagen OneStep RT-PCR kit. TCRdb itself trimmed the public reads at Q25 with fastp, ran MiXCR and retained productive beta chains. Identical CDR3 proteins give one entry, which carries the most common genes and DNA. This sample lists hundreds of thousands of distinct CDR3 sequences; approximately 13% were detected once. The ten largest clones represent 9.2% of the sample. Sequences were obtained from blood. The source is a woman between 18 and 29 years old with Graves' hyperthyroidism.

This clonotype was observed many times. The rearrangement joins TRBV5-1 to TRBJ2-7; 12 bases agree with TRBD2. Trimming at V came to 7 bases and at J to 1 base, leaving 6 bases not matched to a gene. The CDR3 length is 15 residues. Germline V gives CDR1 SGHRS, CDR2 YFSETQ. The CDR3 DNA reads TGCGCCAGCCGACTAGCGGGAGATAGGTCCTACGAGCAGTACTTC. This codes for CASRLAGDRSYEQYF.

This clonotype occurred many times. The rearrangement uses TRBV6-2 or TRBV6-3 and TRBJ1-5; D is perhaps TRBD1 (5 bases). CDR3 length equals 13 residues. The V end lost 3 bases, the J end lost 6 bases, and 9 bases lay between the germline ends. From germline, CDR1 is MNHEY and CDR2 SVGEGT. The CDR3 loop reads CASSYGGGQPQHF. DNA of the CDR3: TGTGCCAGCAGTTATGGGGGTGGTCAGCCCCAGCATTTT.

This sequence joins TRBV10-1 and TRBJ2-3; D possibly corresponds to TRBD2 (5 bases). CDR3 size: 12 residues. Per the germline V gene, CDR1 is WNHNN and CDR2 is SYGVQD (reference sequence). The V end was cut by 4 bases, the J end by 4 bases, with 6 bases between. CDR3 bases: TGCGCCAGCAGTGTGGACTCAGATACGCAGTATTTT. As protein: CASSVDSDTQYF.

This clonotype came up many times. The chain has TRBV30 and TRBJ2-1; 8 bases align to TRBD2. The trim removed 4 bases at V and 4 bases at J, leaving 6 bases unmatched. CDR1 and CDR2 from the germline V gene are GTSNPN and SVGIG (reference sequence). CDR3 length equals 14 residues. CDR3 sequence reads: CAWTGGLRYNEQFF. CDR3 nucleotide sequence: TGTGCCTGGACGGGAGGGCTAAGGTACAATGAGCAGTTCTTC.

At least ten counts were recorded for this clonotype. The J gene is TRBJ1-5, the V gene TRBV6-1; 7 nucleotides match TRBD1. From germline, CDR1 is MNHNS and CDR2 SASEGT. There are 15 residues in the CDR3. Germline trimming cut 2 bases from V and 5 bases from J; bases unmatched to any gene: 6. CDR3 amino acids: CASSERGRGDQPQHF. CDR3 DNA sequence: TGTGCCAGCAGTGAAAGGGGCAGGGGGGATCAGCCCCAGCATTTT.

This clonotype showed up many times. This chain connects TRBV4-3 to TRBJ2-4; D call uncertain. Germline assignment: CDR1 LGHNA and CDR2 YSLEER. The V end lost 0 bases, the J end lost 3 bases, and 12 bases lay between the germline ends. The CDR3 contains 16 residues. The CDR3 DNA reads as TGCGCCAGCAGCCAAGAATTGACCGCGCTCAAAAACATTCAGTACTTC. This encodes CASSQELTALKNIQYF.

This clonotype came up a few times. CDR3 loop: CASSQGWQAVGNTIYF. The DNA for the CDR3 is TGCGCCAGCAGCCAAGGTTGGCAAGCGGTCGGAAACACCATATATTTT. This sequence joins TRBV4-1 and TRBJ1-3, with D unclear. V shed 1 base and J shed 4 bases, with 14 bases lying between them. The CDR3 extends over 16 amino acids. Germline CDR1 reads MGHRA; CDR2 reads YSYEKL.

This clonotype was recorded at least ten times. The chain joins TRBV24-1 to TRBJ2-5; either TRBD1 or TRBD2 may fit D (6 bases each). V gave up 7 bases and J gave up 5 bases, with 16 bases separating them. This CDR3 spans 14 amino acids. CDR1 KGHDR and CDR2 SFDVKD come from the germline V gene. CDR3 nucleotides: TGTGCCACCAGACCCAAGGGGGGCGGGGAGACCCAGTACTTC. It translates to CATRPKGGGETQYF.

This clonotype has ten or more counts. V is TRBV11-1 and J is TRBJ2-2; possible D gene TRBD2, 7 bases. This CDR3 has 16 amino acids. The ends were cut back, 5 bases at V and 5 bases at J, with 18 bases in the middle. Germline V gives CDR1 SGHAT, CDR2 FQDESV (reference sequence). The CDR3 bases are TGTGCCAGCAGCGAATGGGGGGGCCGGAGGACCGGGGAGCTGTTTTTT. Translated: CASSEWGGRRTGELFF.

This clonotype showed up many times. J is TRBJ1-1 and V is TRBV20-1; no clear D. Between the trimmed V and J ends, which lost 6 bases and 1 base, there was a span of 9 bases. The CDR3 consists of 12 residues. Germline CDR1 reads DFQATT; CDR2 reads SNEGSKA (reference sequence). The DNA for the CDR3 is TGCAGTGCCCCGGACGGGAACACTGAAGCTTTCTTT. The encoded protein is CSAPDGNTEAFF.

This clonotype was counted many times. The chain carries TRBV20-1 and TRBJ2-3; a possible D gene is TRBD2 (6 bases). Germline-derived CDR1 and CDR2 are DFQATT and SNEGSKA (reference sequence). V dropped 3 bases and J dropped 1 base, with 11 bases sitting between them. CDR3 length: 14 residues. CDR3 sequence reads: CSASYGSGTDTQYF. The CDR3 nucleotides read TGCAGTGCTAGCTACGGGAGTGGCACAGATACGCAGTATTTT.

The sample holds many counts of this clonotype. The V call is TRBV10-3, the J call TRBJ1-5, with 10 nucleotides matching TRBD1. J gave up 4 bases and V 6 bases, and 6 bases lay outside the gene matches. CDR1 and CDR2 from the germline V gene are ENHRY and SYGVKD. CDR3 length equals 15 residues. The CDR3 region has the DNA TGTGCCATCAGGCCCGGGACAGGGGAGAATCAGCCCCAGCATTTT. Amino acid sequence: CAIRPGTGENQPQHF.

This clonotype has ten or more counts. J is TRBJ2-7 and V is TRBV3-1, with 13 nucleotides matching TRBD2. The CDR3 has 19 amino acids. Germline CDR1 and CDR2: LGHDT and YNNKEL (reference sequence). V lost 1 base to trimming and J lost 1 base; unmatched junction nucleotides: 10. This CDR3 is CASSQVGYGLAGASYEQYF. CDR3 in DNA: TGTGCCAGCAGCCAAGTTGGATACGGACTAGCGGGGGCGTCCTACGAGCAGTACTTC.

Details on this clonotype: A much larger clone differs by one base, so this may be a read error. This chain links TRBV6-5 with TRBJ2-1, with D perhaps given as TRBD1 or TRBD2 (7 bases each). Trimming removed 2 bases at V and 10 bases at J, with 21 bases between. There are 16 residues in the CDR3. CDR1 is MNHEY, CDR2 SVGAGI, per germline. Here the CDR3 reads CASSYASGKQGYEQFF. CDR3 nucleotide sequence: TGTGCCAGCAGTTACGCTAGCGGAAAACAGGGGTACGAGCAGTTCTTC.

This clonotype was observed at least ten times. The chain is built from TRBV29-1 and TRBJ2-7, with D tentatively TRBD1 or TRBD2 (5 bases each). The CDR3 has 15 amino acids. V gave up 3 bases and J gave up 3 bases, with 18 bases separating them. In germline, CDR1 is SQVTM, CDR2 ANQGSEA. Here the CDR3 reads CSVESLDGANYEQYF. DNA for the CDR3: TGCAGCGTTGAGTCCCTGGACGGGGCTAACTACGAGCAGTACTTC.

A few counts support this clonotype. A read error is possible here, since a much larger clone lies one base away. The genes are TRBV3-1 and TRBJ1-2, with 10 positions matching TRBD1. Germline lookup yields CDR1 LGHDT and CDR2 YNNKEL (reference sequence). The CDR3 is 15 amino acids. In DNA, the CDR3 is TGTGCCAGCAGCCACAGACAGGGGGCTAACTATGGCCACACCTTC. Translated: CASSHRQGANYGHTF.

This clonotype turned up a few times. V gene TRBV4-3 combines with J gene TRBJ2-2, with 8 bases lining up with TRBD2. Germline V CDR1 and CDR2: LGHNA, YSLEER. The CDR3 covers 16 residues. J gave up 3 bases and V 4 bases, and 7 bases lay outside the gene matches. CDR3 DNA sequence: TGCGCCAGCAGCCCCGGAGCGGGAGCGGACACCGGGGAGCTGTTTTTT. Translation gives CASSPGAGADTGELFF.

This clonotype has just a few counts. The V gene is TRBV6-1, the J gene TRBJ2-3; D gene uncertain. Per the germline V gene, CDR1 is MNHNS and CDR2 is SASEGT. Trimming removed 4 bases at V and 2 bases at J, with 10 bases between. The CDR3 loop spans 14 amino acids. The CDR3 is CASSATLFTDTQYF. In nucleotides, the CDR3 is TGTGCCAGCAGTGCTACTCTATTCACAGATACGCAGTATTTT.

Note on this clonotype: A clone one base away is much larger, so this may be a read error. V and J are TRBV10-3 and TRBJ2-1; D gene uncertain. V gave up 4 bases and J gave up 9 bases, with 10 bases separating them. This CDR3 has 12 amino acids. Per germline, CDR1 ENHRY and CDR2 SYGVKD. This chain's CDR3 is CAISVERGEQFF. The CDR3 DNA reads as TGTGCCATCAGTGTGGAACGCGGTGAGCAGTTCTTC.

The chain uses TRBV24-1 and TRBJ1-2; TRBD1 matches at 7 bases. The CDR3 sequence is 14 residues long. CDR1 KGHDR and CDR2 SFDVKD come from the germline V gene. The V gene end was trimmed by 0 bases and the J gene end by 6 bases; junction bases not matched to a gene: 3. CDR3 sequence (DNA): TGTGCCACCAGTGATTTGGACAGGGAGGATGGCTACACCTTC. Protein product: CATSDLDREDGYTF.

This clonotype was detected many times. The rearrangement joins TRBV20-1 to TRBJ2-1; 9 nucleotides line up with TRBD2. CDR1 DFQATT and CDR2 SNEGSKA come from the germline V gene (reference sequence). Trimming took 0 bases from V and 2 from J; bases not matched to a gene: 5. The CDR3 runs 16 residues. This CDR3 is CSARDIASGTYNEQFF. The DNA of the CDR3 is TGCAGTGCTAGAGATATTGCTAGCGGGACCTACAATGAGCAGTTCTTC.